The T cell receptor beta chain under discussion was sequenced for a study of a mutant IDH1 vaccine in newly diagnosed glioma. CDR3 length: 15 amino acids. The ends were cut back, 4 bases at V and 1 base at J, with 13 bases in the middle. Germline V gives CDR1 SGHTA, CDR2 FQGNSA. The method was immunoSEQ multiplex PCR; TCRdb's version includes in-frame clones alone and lacks a portion of them. This table holds about 92,000 clones, around three quarters found once. Indicated time point: baseline, week 1 (first vaccination visit). Treatment denoted: pre-vaccination baseline after standard-of-care therapy.

Material: PBMCs, obtained from a glioma patient treated with radiotherapy, temozolomide or both. The TCR sequence derives from a middle-aged man with glioma. This chain links TRBV7-2 with TRBJ1-1; D is unresolved. CDR3 bases: TGTGCCAGCAGCTCATACAGATCCTCGAACACTGAAGCTTTCTTT. As protein: CASSSYRSSNTEAFF. The full variable domain, its missing parts supplied by reference TRBV7-2 and TRBJ1-1, is GAGVSQSPSNKVTEKGKDVELRCDPISGHTALYWYRQSLGQGLEFLIYFQGNSAPDKSGLPSDRFSAERTGGSVSTLTIQRTQQEDSAVYLCASSSYRSSNTEAFFGQGTRLTVV.